Ten or more counts support the clone carrying this T cell receptor (beta chain). Its matching antigen is unknown. The missing CDR3 end, 3 residues past where the read stops, is filled in from the germline J gene. The sample is drawn from a study of T cell clonality in common variable immunodeficiency. Whole-study findings and limits: Shared TCRbeta clones were fewer between CVID subjects than controls. CVID patient heterogeneity limited repertoire-clinical complication correlations.

Looked up from germline, CDR1 is ENHRY and CDR2 is SYGVKD. V lost 11 bases and J lost 1; bases outside the gene matches: 11. The CDR3 covers 14 residues. The repertoire was sequenced with immunoSEQ multiplex PCR; TCRdb's copy has only in-frame clones and lacks some. Captured here are approximately 58,000 clones, none seen once; the top ten comprise under 6.5%. The sequencing sample was made of peripheral blood mononuclear cells. This receptor was identified in a person between 18 and 69 years old in good health. V gene TRBV10-3 combines with J gene TRBJ2-7, with 7 bases that match TRBD2. The CDR3 bases that were read are TGTGCCGCGTCGGGGGGATCCGATTCCTACGAG. It codes for CAASGGSDSYE. The full CDR3 protein is CAASGGSDSYEQYF.